This T cell receptor beta chain was sequenced for a study of vaccination and CD4 T cells after COVID-19. The overall study: Nasal swab PCR showed SARS-CoV-2 in convalescent patients, under 10 with mild and one with severe disease. General observations from the study: Convalescent patients had a median roughly 86% of post-vaccine SARS-CoV-2-reactive clones that were detected only after vaccination, not before it.

The Oncomine TCR Beta short-read assay generated sequence data from the DNA of cultured CD4+ T cells. One entry per CDR3 protein results from TCRdb running MiXCR on the PCR reads. Among some 10,000 distinct CDR3 sequences, 60% to 70% were seen once, and the ten largest hold more than 15%. Sample treatment: roughly 10-day PBMC culture with coronavirus spike peptide pools or control peptides (ViraFEST assay). First, ViraFEST expanded antigen-specific T cells with peptide pools, and next it sequenced the TCRs. Peptide pools at approximately 10 ug/ml, together with 8.5 to 10 IU/ml IL-2, were added to cultures of approximately 2 million PBMCs per well. The germline CDR1 and CDR2 sequences are SEHNR and FQNEAQ (reference sequence). The V and J ends lost 3 bases and 2 bases, in that order; junction bases with no gene match: 5. The CDR3 runs to 15 residues. Of note for this clonotype: Its specificity is unknown.

The TCR was taken from a human donor who had recovered from COVID-19. The chain uses TRBV7-9 and TRBJ2-3, with TRBD2 matching 7 bases. The specimen was CD4+ T cells from blood, cultured in vitro. The CDR3 sequence is CASSFGTSVTDTQYF. Written as DNA, the CDR3 is TGTGCCAGCAGCTTTGGCACTAGCGTCACAGATACGCAGTATTTT.